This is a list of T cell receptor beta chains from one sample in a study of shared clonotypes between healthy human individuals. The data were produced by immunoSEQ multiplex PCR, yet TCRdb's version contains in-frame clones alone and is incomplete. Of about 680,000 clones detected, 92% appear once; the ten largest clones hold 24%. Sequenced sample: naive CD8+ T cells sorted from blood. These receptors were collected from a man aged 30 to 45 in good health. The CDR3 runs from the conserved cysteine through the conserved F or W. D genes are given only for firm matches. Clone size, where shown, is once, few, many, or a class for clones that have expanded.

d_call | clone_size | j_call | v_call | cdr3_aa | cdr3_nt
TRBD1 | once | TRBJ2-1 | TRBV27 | CASTGTEYNEQFF | TGTGCCAGCACCGGGACAGAATACAATGAGCAGTTCTTC
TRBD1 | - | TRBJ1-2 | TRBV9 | CASRSSGTGTGYTF | TGTGCCAGCAGATCTAGCGGGACAGGGACTGGCTACACCTTC
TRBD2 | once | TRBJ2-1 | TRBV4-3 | CASSPLAGGYNEQFF | TGCGCCAGCAGCCCGCTGGCGGGAGGCTACAATGAGCAGTTCTTC
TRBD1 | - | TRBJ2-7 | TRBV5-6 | CASSLAGQKYEQYF | TGTGCCAGCAGCTTGGCGGGACAGAAATACGAGCAGTACTTC
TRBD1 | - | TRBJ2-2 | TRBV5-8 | CASGFGTGGEAGELFF | TGTGCCAGCGGCTTCGGGACAGGGGGTGAGGCCGGGGAGCTGTTTTTT
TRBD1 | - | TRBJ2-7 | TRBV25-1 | CASSRPGTVYEQYF | TGTGCCAGCAGTCGTCCCGGGACAGTCTACGAGCAGTACTTC
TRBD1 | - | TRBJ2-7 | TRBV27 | CASSPQGALNEQYF | TGTGCCAGCAGTCCACAGGGGGCTCTTAACGAGCAGTACTTC
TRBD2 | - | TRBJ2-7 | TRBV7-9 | CASSSGGGDPYEQYF | TGTGCCAGCAGCTCTGGTGGGGGGGACCCTTACGAGCAGTACTTC
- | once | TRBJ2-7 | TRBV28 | CASRGPLKRFVGYEQYF | TGTGCCAGCAGGGGGCCTCTTAAACGATTTGTGGGTTACGAGCAGTACTTC
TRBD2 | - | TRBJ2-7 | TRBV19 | CASSKGLAVTYEQYF | TGTGCCAGTAGTAAGGGACTAGCGGTTACCTACGAGCAGTACTTC
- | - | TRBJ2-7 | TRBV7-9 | CASSHARERTYSYEQYF | TGTGCCAGCAGCCACGCCAGGGAGCGGACGTACTCCTACGAGCAGTACTTC
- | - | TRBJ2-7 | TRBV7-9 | CASSLPGAAYEQYF | TGTGCCAGCAGCTTACCGGGAGCGGCCTACGAGCAGTACTTC
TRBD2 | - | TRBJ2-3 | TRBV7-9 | CASSPLTSGSSTDTQYF | TGTGCCAGCAGCCCTCTCACTAGCGGGTCTAGCACAGATACGCAGTATTTT
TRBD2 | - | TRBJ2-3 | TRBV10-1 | CASSESSGLATDTQYF | TGCGCCAGCAGTGAGTCTTCGGGACTAGCTACAGATACGCAGTATTTT
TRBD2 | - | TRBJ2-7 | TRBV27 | CASSFSIAGAYEQYF | TGTGCCAGCAGTTTTTCAATAGCGGGAGCCTACGAGCAGTACTTC
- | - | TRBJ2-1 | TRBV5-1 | CASSLIGGGRYNEQFF | TGCGCCAGCAGCTTGATTGGTGGAGGACGCTACAATGAGCAGTTCTTC
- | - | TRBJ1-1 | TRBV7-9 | CASSLVLGPTEAFF | TGTGCCAGCAGCTTAGTTCTGGGACCCACTGAAGCTTTCTTT
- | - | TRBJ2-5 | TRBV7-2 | CASSLRAGVLEETQYF | TGTGCCAGCAGCTTACGGGCAGGGGTTCTGGAAGAGACCCAGTACTTC
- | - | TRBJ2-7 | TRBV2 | CASTGPTSYEQYF | TGTGCCAGCACGGGACCGACATCCTACGAGCAGTACTTC
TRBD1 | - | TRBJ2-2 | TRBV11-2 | CASSSPPGGSPPNTGELFF | TGTGCCAGCAGCTCACCGCCAGGGGGCTCGCCTCCGAACACCGGGGAGCTGTTTTTT
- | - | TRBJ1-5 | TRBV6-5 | CASTQSVRAGQPQHF | TGTGCCAGCACCCAGTCAGTTAGGGCTGGTCAGCCCCAGCATTTT
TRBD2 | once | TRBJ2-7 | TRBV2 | CASRDGLAGQEQYF | TGTGCCAGCAGGGACGGACTAGCGGGACAGGAGCAGTACTTC
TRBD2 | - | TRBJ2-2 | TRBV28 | CASSLGASGNTGELFF | TGTGCCAGCAGTTTAGGGGCTAGCGGGAACACCGGGGAGCTGTTTTTT
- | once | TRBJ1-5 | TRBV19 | CAIGGGNQPQHF | TGTGCCATAGGGGGGGGCAATCAGCCCCAGCATTTT
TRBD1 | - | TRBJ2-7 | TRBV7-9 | CAAEGTGGYEQYF | TGTGCCGCGGAGGGGACAGGGGGCTACGAGCAGTACTTC
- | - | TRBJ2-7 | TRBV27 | CATRLASSSYEQYF | TGTGCCACAAGATTAGCGTCCAGCTCCTACGAGCAGTACTTC
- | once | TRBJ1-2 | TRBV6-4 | CASRSPGPRSDYGYTF | TGTGCCAGCAGGTCACCGGGACCCCGTTCGGACTATGGCTACACCTTC
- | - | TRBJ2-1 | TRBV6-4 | CASSVGGYNEQFF | TGTGCCAGCAGCGTCGGGGGATACAATGAGCAGTTCTTC
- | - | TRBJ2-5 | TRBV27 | CASSFSQSKTQYF | TGTGCCAGCAGTTTCTCACAAAGCAAGACCCAGTACTTC
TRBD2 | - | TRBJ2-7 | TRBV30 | CAWSASGNKYF | TGTGCCTGGAGTGCTAGCGGGAACAAGTACTTC
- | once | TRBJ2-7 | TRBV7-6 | CASSPGNYEQYF | TGTGCCAGCAGCCCTGGGAACTACGAGCAGTACTTC
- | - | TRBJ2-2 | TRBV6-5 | CASSVAGTGELFF | TGTGCCAGCAGTGTCGCGGGCACCGGGGAGCTGTTTTTT
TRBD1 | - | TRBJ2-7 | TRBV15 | CATSSGPGTVYEQYF | TGTGCCACCAGCAGTGGGCCCGGGACAGTCTACGAGCAGTACTTC
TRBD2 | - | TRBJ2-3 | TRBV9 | CASSVGLSGSTDTQYF | TGTGCCAGCAGCGTAGGACTTAGCGGGAGCACAGATACGCAGTATTTT
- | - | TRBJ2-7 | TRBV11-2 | CASSTGPSGEQYF | TGTGCCAGCAGCACCGGGCCAAGCGGCGAGCAGTACTTC
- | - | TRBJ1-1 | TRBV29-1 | CSVQGVNTEAFF | TGCAGCGTGCAGGGCGTGAACACTGAAGCTTTCTTT
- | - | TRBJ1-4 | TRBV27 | CASSAIFATNEKLFF | TGTGCCAGCAGCGCGATATTTGCAACTAATGAAAAACTGTTTTTT
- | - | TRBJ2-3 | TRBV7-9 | CASINAAVDTDTQYF | TGTGCCAGCATTAACGCAGCGGTGGACACAGATACGCAGTATTTT
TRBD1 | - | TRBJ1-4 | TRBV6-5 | CASSQDRVYEKLFF | TGTGCCAGCAGTCAGGACAGGGTGTATGAAAAACTGTTTTTT
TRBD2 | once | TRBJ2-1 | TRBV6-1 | CASSEAQSSGTSGRNEQFF | TGTGCCAGCAGTGAAGCGCAGTCCTCCGGGACTAGCGGGAGAAATGAGCAGTTCTTC
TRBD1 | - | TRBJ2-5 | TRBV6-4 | CASSEVGDRVNQETQYF | TGTGCCAGCAGTGAAGTGGGGGACAGGGTTAATCAAGAGACCCAGTACTTC
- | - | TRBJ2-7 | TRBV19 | CASSIVGASYEQYF | TGTGCCAGTAGTATTGTGGGGGCGAGCTACGAGCAGTACTTC
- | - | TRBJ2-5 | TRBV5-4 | CASSLYRGPETQYF | TGTGCCAGCAGCTTGTACCGGGGGCCGGAGACCCAGTACTTC
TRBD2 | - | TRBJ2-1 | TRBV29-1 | CSVEGQREVVNEQFF | TGCAGCGTTGAGGGGCAGCGGGAGGTGGTTAATGAGCAGTTCTTC
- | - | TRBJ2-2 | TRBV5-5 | CASSLEPGHLNTGELFF | TGTGCCAGCAGCTTGGAACCGGGACACTTGAACACCGGGGAGCTGTTTTTT
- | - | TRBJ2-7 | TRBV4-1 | CASSTLIGQGYEQYF | TGCGCCAGCAGCACCTTAATAGGTCAGGGCTACGAGCAGTACTTC
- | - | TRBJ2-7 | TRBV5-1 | CASSDTGRENYEQYF | TGCGCCAGCAGCGACACAGGGCGGGAGAACTACGAGCAGTACTTC
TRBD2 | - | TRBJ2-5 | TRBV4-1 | CASSIGTSGRGWETQYF | TGCGCCAGCAGTATAGGGACTAGCGGGAGAGGCTGGGAGACCCAGTACTTC
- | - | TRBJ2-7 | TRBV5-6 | CASSLRESNYEQYF | TGTGCCAGCAGCTTGCGGGAGAGTAACTACGAGCAGTACTTC
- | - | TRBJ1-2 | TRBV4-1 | CASSQEVGSNYGYTF | TGCGCCAGCAGCCAAGAAGTCGGCAGTAACTATGGCTACACCTTC
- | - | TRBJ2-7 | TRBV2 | CASSEGQMIYEQYF | TGTGCCAGCAGTGAAGGGCAGATGATTTACGAGCAGTACTTC